These 8 T cell receptor beta chains were sequenced from one sample in a study of siplizumab effects on memory and regulatory T cells. The data were produced by immunoSEQ multiplex PCR, yet TCRdb's version contains in-frame clones alone and is incomplete. The sample holds roughly 82,000 clones; roughly 87% are singletons and the top ten take about 1.4%. The material sequenced was Tregs sorted from blood. The receptors come from a human donor in good health.

This rearrangement joins TRBV12-5 to TRBJ2-3; no reliable D call. CDR3 length: 13 amino acids. V was trimmed by 3 bases and J by 8 bases, leaving 12 bases between them. CDR1 is LGHNT, CDR2 FRNRAP, per germline. The CDR3: CASGFGSLGTQYF. The CDR3, as DNA: TGTGCTAGTGGTTTCGGGTCATTGGGTACGCAGTATTTT.

The gene calls are TRBV5-1 and TRBJ2-1, with 9 positions matching TRBD1. The CDR3 runs to 18 residues. The germline CDR1 and CDR2 sequences are SGHRS and YFSETQ. The V segment lost 1 base and the J segment 9 bases; nucleotides outside the gene matches: 17. The CDR3 bases are TGCGCCAGCAGCTTGATGAGTCCGGTAGGGACAGGGTTTTTTGAGCAGTTCTTC. It encodes CASSLMSPVGTGFFEQFF.

The J gene is TRBJ2-3, the V gene TRBV9; 10 nucleotides line up with TRBD2. Germline CDR1 SGDLS, CDR2 YYNGEE. The CDR3 length is 15 residues. The V segment lost 4 bases and the J segment 5 bases; nucleotides outside the gene matches: 7. Here the CDR3 reads CASSRPGLALDTQYF. CDR3 bases: TGTGCCAGCAGCCGGCCGGGACTAGCGCTAGATACGCAGTATTTT. Combining the CDR3 with reference TRBV9 and TRBJ2-3 gives the whole variable domain DSGVTQTPKHLITATGQRVTLRCSPRSGDLSVYWYQQSLDQGLQFLIQYYNGEERAKGNILERFSAQQFPDLHSELNLSSLELGDSALYFCASSRPGLALDTQYFGPGTRLTVL.

The gene calls are TRBV11-2 and TRBJ2-2; possible D gene TRBD1, 5 bases. Germline values: CDR1 SGHAT, CDR2 FQNNGV. The CDR3 is 17 residues long. Trimming took off 1 base at V and 6 bases at J, with 18 bases between the two ends. CDR3 nucleotide sequence: TGTGCCAGCAGCTTAGGAGAAACCCCAGGGTATGCCGGGGAGCTGTTTTTT. This translates into CASSLGETPGYAGELFF.

The chain has TRBV15 and TRBJ1-2; perhaps TRBD1 as D (6 bases). V was pared by 4 bases and J by 4 bases, with 22 bases between. In germline, CDR1 is LNHNV, CDR2 YYDKDF (reference sequence). CDR3 length: 17 amino acids. CDR3 sequence (DNA): TGTGCCACCAGCAAGGGGGTCGATCAGACAGGCCGCTATGGCTACACCTTC. It translates to CATSKGVDQTGRYGYTF.

The chain employs TRBV29-1 and TRBJ1-2, with 7 bases lining up with TRBD1. Germline lookup yields CDR1 SQVTM and CDR2 ANQGSEA. J was trimmed by 4 bases and V by 4 bases; bases with no gene match: 9. The CDR3 length is 14 residues. The CDR3: CSVVPGQLPYGYTF. For the CDR3, the DNA is TGCAGCGTTGTGCCGGGACAGCTGCCCTATGGCTACACCTTC. Full variable domain (outside the CDR3, taken from reference TRBV29-1 and TRBJ1-2): SAVISQKPSRDICQRGTSLTIQCQVDSQVTMMFWYRQQPGQSLTLIATANQGSEATYESGFVIDKFPISRPNLTFSTLTVSNMSPEDSSIYLCSVVPGQLPYGYTFGSGTRLTVV.

The rearrangement links TRBV6-1 to TRBJ2-5; TRBD2 agrees at 9 bases. Germline V CDR1 and CDR2: MNHNS, SASEGT. The J segment lost 4 bases and the V segment lost 8 bases, leaving 5 bases of the junction unmatched. The CDR3 is 13 amino acids. The CDR3: CASARGGRETQYF. The CDR3 DNA sequence: TGTGCCAGCGCGCGGGGGGGCAGAGAGACCCAGTACTTC.

The genes are TRBV7-9 and TRBJ2-1; 12 bases are a match to TRBD2. Germline-derived CDR1 and CDR2 are SEHNR and FQNEAQ (reference sequence). The CDR3 is 16 amino acids. V lost 3 bases to trimming and J lost 5 bases; unmatched junction nucleotides: 5. The CDR3 DNA reads TGTGCCAGCAGCTTTGTAGGACTAGCGGGGAACAATGAGCAGTTCTTC. The encoded protein is CASSFVGLAGNNEQFF.